The 15 T cell receptor beta chains presented below share a single source sample, sequenced in a study of memory CD4+ T cells and cytomegalovirus serostatus. Single viable CD3+CD4+CD8-CD45RO+ cells were sorted as the memory CD4+ T cells. Using immunoSEQ multiplex PCR, the repertoire was profiled, and TCRdb retains in-frame clones only, with some absent. The sample shows approximately 46,000 clones, 60% to 80% of them seen only once. Sequenced input: memory CD4+ T cells from blood. These TCRs come from an adult in good health and CMV-seronegative.

This sequence joins TRBV2 and TRBJ2-7; D is undetermined. Germline assignment: CDR1 SNHLY and CDR2 FYNNEI. The CDR3 consists of 11 residues. CDR3 bases: TGTGCTACGGCGGCCGCCTACGAGCAGTACTTC. Translation: CATAAAYEQYF.

This rearrangement joins TRBV7-2 to TRBJ2-7; D is undetermined. Germline V gene lookup returns CDR1 SGHTA and CDR2 FQGNSA. Between the trimmed V and J ends, which lost 1 base and 3 bases, there was a span of 10 bases. The CDR3 spans 14 residues. The DNA for the CDR3 is TGTGCCAGCAGCTTAGGCAACCAAATCTACGAGCAGTACTTC. It codes for CASSLGNQIYEQYF.

Here the CDR3 DNA reads TGTGCCAGCAGCGTAGGCAGGGATTACGAGCAGTACTTC. Translated, it gives CASSVGRDYEQYF. The rearrangement joins TRBV9 to TRBJ2-7; maybe TRBD1 (5 bases). V was pared by 0 bases and J by 4 bases, with 8 bases between. Germline CDR1 and CDR2: SGDLS and YYNGEE. The CDR3 loop spans 13 amino acids. The full variable domain, its missing parts supplied by reference TRBV9 and TRBJ2-7, is DSGVTQTPKHLITATGQRVTLRCSPRSGDLSVYWYQQSLDQGLQFLIQYYNGEERAKGNILERFSAQQFPDLHSELNLSSLELGDSALYFCASSVGRDYEQYFGPGTRLTVT.

This clone was seen a few times. The rearrangement uses TRBV5-1 and TRBJ2-7, with D possibly TRBD1 on 5 matching bases. Per the germline V gene, CDR1 is SGHRS and CDR2 is YFSETQ. This CDR3 is 12 amino acids long. Deletions cut 5 bases from V and 3 bases from J, with 9 bases between. The CDR3 protein is CASSHDSYEQYF. The CDR3 nucleotides are TGCGCCAGCAGTCATGACAGCTACGAGCAGTACTTC.

This clone was recorded only once. CDR3 nucleotide sequence: TGCAGTGCTAAAGACGTACCTGAAGCTTTCTTT. Residues: CSAKDVPEAFF. V gene TRBV20-1 combines with J gene TRBJ1-1; D is ambiguous. This CDR3 has 11 amino acids. V lost 4 bases and J lost 6, with 9 bases in between. Germline CDR1 is DFQATT and CDR2 is SNEGSKA (reference sequence).

The CDR3: CASRDTGTIYEQYF. Written as DNA, the CDR3 is TGTGCCAGCAGGGACACAGGGACCATCTACGAGCAGTACTTC. This rearrangement joins TRBV2 to TRBJ2-7, with a tentative D call TRBD1 (6 bases). There are 14 residues in the CDR3. Germline V gene data show CDR1 as SNHLY and CDR2 as FYNNEI. Between the trimmed V and J ends, which lost 6 bases and 3 bases, there was a span of 15 bases.

The gene calls are TRBV5-1 and TRBJ2-5; the match to TRBD1 covers 10 bases. V lost 3 bases, J lost 3 bases, and 11 bases stayed unmatched. The CDR3 extends over 17 amino acids. The germline CDR1 and CDR2 sequences are SGHRS and YFSETQ. The CDR3 spells CASSSPGRDRGKETQYF. The CDR3 nucleotides read TGCGCCAGCAGCTCGCCGGGCCGGGACAGGGGCAAAGAGACCCAGTACTTC.

This clone was detected once. One junction end disagrees with the germline gene, perhaps due to a read error. CDR3: CASSEGQWGPF. CDR3 coding DNA: TGCGCCAGCAGTGAGGGACAGTGGGGCCCTTTT. This sequence joins TRBV10-1 and TRBJ1-5; D is possibly TRBD1 (6 bases). Germline V CDR1 and CDR2: WNHNN, SYGVQD (reference sequence). The CDR3 runs 11 residues.

This clone has a single count. This chain links TRBV12-5 with TRBJ2-7, with 7 bases lining up with TRBD1. The germline CDR1 and CDR2 sequences are LGHNT and FRNRAP. V lost 2 bases, J lost 1 base, and 26 bases stayed unmatched. The CDR3 length is 22 residues. The CDR3 spells CASGLTTGLNLIARVASYEQYF. DNA of the CDR3: TGTGCTAGTGGTTTGACGACAGGGCTCAATCTTATAGCTAGGGTGGCGTCCTACGAGCAGTACTTC.

The chain is built from TRBV13 and TRBJ2-3, with TRBD1 matching 9 bases. Germline CDR1 reads PRHDT; CDR2 reads FYEKMQ (reference sequence). The V gene end was trimmed by 5 bases and the J gene end by 5 bases; junction bases not matched to a gene: 5. This CDR3 has 14 amino acids. CDR3 loop: CASSLRTGVDTQYF. The CDR3 coding sequence is TGTGCCAGCAGCCTCCGGACAGGGGTAGATACGCAGTATTTT.

This clone was recorded only once. The CDR3 protein is CASSPLGTSGGQETQYF. In nucleotides, the CDR3 is TGTGCCAGCAGCCCCCTAGGGACTAGCGGGGGGCAAGAGACCCAGTACTTC. The chain couples TRBV7-2 to TRBJ2-5; 15 bases match TRBD2. The CDR3 spans 17 residues. V trimming: 5 bases; J trimming: 2 bases; junction bases outside the gene matches: 6. CDR1 and CDR2 from the germline V gene are SGHTA and FQGNSA.

The V call is TRBV5-1, the J call TRBJ2-1, with D hard to call. The CDR3 contains 16 residues. Germline assignment: CDR1 SGHRS and CDR2 YFSETQ. The germline V and J ends were trimmed by 5 bases and 0 bases, with 15 bases remaining between them. The DNA for the CDR3 is TGCGCCAGCAGGCCTATAGAGACTGGCTCCTACAATGAGCAGTTCTTC. Translating it yields CASRPIETGSYNEQFF.

This chain connects TRBV18 to TRBJ1-1, with a weak D call TRBD1 (5 bases). The length of the CDR3 is 13 residues. Looked up from germline, CDR1 is KGHSH and CDR2 is LQKENI. Trimming took off 6 bases at V and 5 bases at J, with 13 bases between the two ends. CDR3 loop: CASSRQGRTEAFF. For the CDR3, the DNA is TGTGCCAGCTCCCGTCAGGGAAGAACTGAAGCTTTCTTT.

This sequence joins TRBV7-2 and TRBJ2-1; D is unresolved. Germline loops: CDR1 SGHTA, CDR2 FQGNSA. CDR3 length equals 12 residues. V dropped 5 bases and J dropped 9 bases, with 11 bases sitting between them. The CDR3 DNA reads as TGTGCCAGCAGCATAATAGTTGCTGAGCAGTTCTTC. This codes for CASSIIVAEQFF.

The chain is built from TRBV23-1 and TRBJ1-2, with D uncertain. TRBV23-1 is assigned to the ORF class and has an uncertain function. V lost 0 bases and J 8 bases, leaving 10 bases between the germline ends. The CDR3 length is 13 residues. As DNA, the CDR3 is TGCGCCAGCAGTCAATCTGGACGAGGGGGCTACACCTTC. It yields the protein CASSQSGRGGYTF.